The 3 T cell receptor beta chains presented below share a single source sample, sequenced in a study of blood T cells in healthy people across ages. The second PCR ran about 6 to 12 cycles with a sample-barcoded 5' primer and J-beta primers. A single record per CDR3 protein comes from TCRdb applying MiXCR to the 5' RACE reads. The sample contains about 620,000 distinct CDR3 sequences, over 20% of which appear only once. Sequenced: blood. The receptors derive from a man aged 65 to 85 in good health.

This clonotype was picked up a small number of times. This chain connects TRBV20-1 to TRBJ2-5, with 9 bases fitting TRBD2. The CDR3 is made up of 13 amino acids. CDR1 and CDR2 from the germline V gene are DFQATT and SNEGSKA (reference sequence). The V gene end was trimmed by 3 bases and the J gene end by 6 bases; junction bases not matched to a gene: 5. DNA for the CDR3: TGCAGTGCTAGTAGCGGGAGTCCCAAGACCCAGTACTTC. It specifies CSASSGSPKTQYF.

The chain employs TRBV29-1 and TRBJ2-2; D may be TRBD2 (5 bases). The CDR3 has 14 amino acids. Germline V gene sequence: CDR1 SQVTM, CDR2 ANQGSEA. Trimming stripped 7 bases from V and 0 bases from J, with 12 bases between. CDR3 DNA sequence: TGCAGCGGGGAGACCGGGGCGAACACCGGGGAGCTGTTTTTT. Translating it yields CSGETGANTGELFF.

V and J are TRBV5-1 and TRBJ1-2, with 9 positions matching TRBD1. There are 16 residues in the CDR3. From germline, CDR1 is SGHRS and CDR2 YFSETQ. After removal of 4 bases from V and 3 bases from J, the junction contained 10 bases not matched to a gene. CDR3 nucleotide sequence: TGCGCCAGCAGCCGGCCTTTGGGACAGGGTGACTATGGCTACACCTTC. It is translated as CASSRPLGQGDYGYTF.